The 28 T cell receptor beta chains presented below share a single source sample, sequenced in a study of CD8 T cells in ankylosing spondylitis. These receptors have no known antigen. Findings of the study overall: Several highly homologous variants made up a TCR beta motif that seemed to typify ankylosing spondylitis blood.

From the 5' RACE reads, TCRdb called clonotypes with MiXCR, one entry per CDR3 protein. The sample consists of some 840,000 distinct CDR3 sequences, around 11% of them appearing once. Material: blood, either unsorted or a sorted T cell fraction (not recorded which). Every receptor here comes from a male donor with ankylosing spondylitis.

This clonotype was picked up a small number of times. CDR3 protein: CASRGMGGSNTEAFF. As DNA, the CDR3 is TGCGCCAGCAGGGGGATGGGGGGCTCGAACACTGAAGCTTTCTTT. This chain connects TRBV10-2 to TRBJ1-1; D possibly corresponds to TRBD1 (6 bases). The V gene lost 6 bases and the J gene lost 1 base, with 15 bases spanning the gap. The germline gives CDR1 WSHSY, CDR2 SAAADI. This CDR3 spans 15 amino acids.

The chain combines TRBV20-1 with TRBJ1-6; D remains ambiguous. CDR1 DFQATT and CDR2 SNEGSKA come from the germline V gene (reference sequence). V lost 4 bases to trimming and J lost 4 bases, with 14 bases between them. The CDR3 contains 15 residues. CDR3 loop: CSATHDIRYNSPLHF. The CDR3, as DNA: TGCAGTGCTACCCACGACATAAGATATAATTCACCCCTCCACTTT.

This clonotype has a handful of counts. This chain uses TRBV20-1 with TRBJ2-7; D gene ambiguous. V lost 6 bases and J 2 bases, leaving 14 bases between the germline ends. Germline assignment: CDR1 DFQATT and CDR2 SNEGSKA (reference sequence). This CDR3 spans 13 amino acids. The CDR3 DNA is TGCAGTGCCTTGGACCGGCAAGCCTACGAGCAGTACTTC. Protein sequence: CSALDRQAYEQYF.

In its sample, this clonotype was seen a few times. V is TRBV4-2 and J is TRBJ2-7, with D perhaps matching TRBD2 (6 bases). Germline V gene lookup returns CDR1 LGHNA and CDR2 YNFKEQ. The V gene lost 1 base and the J gene lost 4 bases, with 11 bases spanning the gap. This CDR3 comprises 14 residues. This chain's CDR3 is CASSQVTRSYEQYF. DNA for the CDR3: TGTGCCAGCAGCCAAGTGACTAGAAGTTACGAGCAGTACTTC.

This chain connects TRBV7-3 to TRBJ2-2; 11 bases are a match to TRBD1. Germline V gene data show CDR1 as SGHTA and CDR2 as FQGTGA. This CDR3 contains 14 residues. V gave up 4 bases and J gave up 7 bases; unmatched junction bases: 2. The chain's CDR3 is CASSSGQGVGELFF. For the CDR3, the DNA is TGTGCCAGCAGCTCGGGACAGGGGGTCGGGGAGCTGTTTTTT.

There are a few counts of this clonotype. The chain carries TRBV5-1 and TRBJ1-1; no definite D call. Trimming shortened V by 0 bases and J by 5 bases, and 11 bases separated the two germline ends. Germline V CDR1 and CDR2: SGHRS, YFSETQ. The CDR3 contains 14 residues. CDR3 in DNA: TGCGCCAGCAGCTTGGGGCCTTTAGGGACTGAAGCTTTCTTT. Amino acids: CASSLGPLGTEAFF.

This clonotype was seen a few times. V gene TRBV7-2 combines with J gene TRBJ2-7; no reliable D call. The CDR3 loop spans 14 amino acids. From germline, CDR1 is SGHTA and CDR2 FQGNSA. V shed 3 bases and J shed 3 bases, with 12 bases lying between them. The chain's CDR3 is CASSLVIGDYEQYF. The CDR3 DNA reads as TGTGCCAGCAGCTTGGTTATAGGAGACTACGAGCAGTACTTC.

This chain links TRBV12-3 or TRBV12-4 with TRBJ2-5; TRBD1 agrees at 7 bases. This CDR3 region has 15 residues. Germline trimming cut 7 bases from V and 0 bases from J; bases unmatched to any gene: 8. DNA for the CDR3: TGTGCCAGCAACCCCTCGGGACAGTACCAAGAGACCCAGTACTTC. It yields the protein CASNPSGQYQETQYF.

This chain links TRBV7-9 with TRBJ2-1, with 8 bases fitting TRBD2. This CDR3 is 16 amino acids long. The germline V gene has CDR1 SEHNR and CDR2 FQNEAQ (reference sequence). Unmatched junction bases numbered 11, after V lost 1 base and J lost 9 bases. CDR3 loop: CASSLGWREDWGEQFF. The CDR3 coding sequence is TGTGCCAGCAGCTTAGGGTGGCGGGAGGACTGGGGTGAGCAGTTCTTC. Full variable domain (remainder filled in from reference TRBV7-9 and TRBJ2-1): DTGVSQNPRHKITKRGQNVTFRCDPISEHNRLYWYRQTLGQGPEFLTYFQNEAQLEKSRLLSDRFSAERPKGSFSTLEIQRTEQGDSAMYLCASSLGWREDWGEQFFGPGTRLTVL.

This clonotype was found a few times. The chain combines TRBV7-2 with TRBJ2-7; tentatively, D is TRBD1 (6 bases). Per the germline V gene, CDR1 is SGHTA and CDR2 is FQGNSA. The CDR3 runs 15 residues. The germline V and J ends were trimmed by 1 base and 1 base, with 11 bases remaining between them. CDR3 sequence reads: CASSLVRGSSYEQYF. The CDR3 DNA sequence: TGTGCCAGCAGCTTAGTCAGGGGCAGTTCCTACGAGCAGTACTTC.

This clonotype has at least ten counts. This chain connects TRBV29-1 to TRBJ2-1, with 12 bases aligning to TRBD2. The CDR3 consists of 14 residues. Germline CDR1 is SQVTM and CDR2 is ANQGSEA. V trimming: 2 bases; J trimming: 6 bases; junction bases outside the gene matches: 2. CDR3 nucleotides: TGCAGCGTTGAACGGACTAGCGGGGTCAATGAGCAGTTCTTC. As protein: CSVERTSGVNEQFF.

The chain has TRBV5-1 and TRBJ1-6; D is undetermined. CDR3 length equals 13 residues. V was shortened by 0 bases and J by 14 bases, with 12 bases between the two germline ends. Germline V lookup: CDR1 SGHRS, CDR2 YFSETQ. The CDR3 here is CASSLEFDRSLHF. The DNA for the CDR3 is TGCGCCAGCAGCTTGGAGTTTGATAGATCCCTCCACTTT.

This clonotype was seen more than once but under ten times. This rearrangement joins TRBV15 to TRBJ2-2, with D tentatively TRBD1 (5 bases). The germline V gene encodes CDR1 LNHNV and CDR2 YYDKDF (reference sequence). V gave up 1 base and J gave up 1 base, with 7 bases separating them. The CDR3 length is 15 residues. CDR3 DNA: TGTGCCACCAGCAGAGCTGACAGGAACACCGGGGAGCTGTTTTTT. Its translation is CATSRADRNTGELFF.

This clonotype came up a few times. The chain uses TRBV27 and TRBJ1-6; no definite D call. The ends were cut back, 2 bases at V and 8 bases at J, with 10 bases in the middle. CDR1 and CDR2 (germline): MNHEY, SMNVEV (reference sequence). This CDR3 has 14 amino acids. The CDR3 DNA reads as TGTGCCAGCAGTTTAGTGCACAGTGATTCACCCCTCCACTTT. Protein product: CASSLVHSDSPLHF.

This clonotype was seen only a few times. This chain joins TRBV28 and TRBJ1-1; D is unclear. V gave up 7 bases and J gave up 0 bases, with 9 bases separating them. This CDR3 region has 13 residues. Per germline, CDR1 MDHEN and CDR2 SYDVKM. The CDR3 DNA reads TGTGCCAGCATCAATTCAGTGAACACTGAAGCTTTCTTT. This sequence encodes CASINSVNTEAFF.

The table lists this clonotype with a few counts. The chain couples TRBV6-5 to TRBJ2-3; D not resolved. V dropped 0 bases and J dropped 4 bases, with 8 bases sitting between them. The CDR3 consists of 14 residues. Germline-derived CDR1 and CDR2 are MNHEY and SVGAGI. CDR3 bases: TGTGCCAGCAGTTACTCGATAGTCTCAGATACGCAGTATTTT. Translating gives CASSYSIVSDTQYF.

Only one count was recorded for this clonotype. V and J are TRBV4-3 and TRBJ2-3; a possible D gene is TRBD2 (6 bases). From germline, CDR1 is LGHNA and CDR2 YSLEER. V shed 2 bases and J shed 3 bases, with 15 bases lying between them. CDR3 size: 16 residues. CDR3 loop: CASSQSLLEGTDTQYF. In DNA form, the CDR3 reads TGCGCCAGCAGCCAAAGCCTCTTGGAGGGGACAGATACGCAGTATTTT.

The gene calls are TRBV28 and TRBJ2-2; D perhaps matches TRBD2 (7 bases). This CDR3 is built from 15 residues. V was pared by 6 bases and J by 6 bases, with 17 bases between. Germline CDR1 reads MDHEN; CDR2 reads SYDVKM. The CDR3, as DNA: TGTGCCAGCAGGCATCCTCGGGGGGCAGCCGGGGAGCTGTTTTTT. It specifies CASRHPRGAAGELFF.

In its sample, this clonotype was seen a few times. The gene calls are TRBV27 and TRBJ1-1, with D unresolved. Between the trimmed V and J ends, which lost 7 bases and 1 base, there was a span of 13 bases. This CDR3 spans 14 amino acids. CDR1 and CDR2 from the germline V gene are MNHEY and SMNVEV (reference sequence). The CDR3 coding sequence is TGTGCCAGCACCCGATACGCCGGGAACACTGAAGCTTTCTTT. This translates into CASTRYAGNTEAFF.

This clonotype was seen many times. The chain carries TRBV29-1 and TRBJ1-1; the match to TRBD1 covers 9 bases. The CDR3 length is 13 residues. The V segment lost 5 bases and the J segment 6 bases; nucleotides outside the gene matches: 7. CDR1 SQVTM and CDR2 ANQGSEA come from the germline V gene. The CDR3: CSVRGQGFAEAFF. In DNA, the CDR3 is TGCAGCGTTCGAGGACAGGGGTTTGCTGAAGCTTTCTTT.

The chain employs TRBV30 and TRBJ2-3, with 12 nucleotides matching TRBD2. The junction had 9 bases not matched to a gene; V was cut back by 5 bases and J by 3 bases. Germline CDR1 and CDR2: GTSNPN and SVGIG (reference sequence). The CDR3 spans 16 residues. This CDR3 is CAWWGMTSGGTDTQYF. In DNA form, the CDR3 reads TGTGCCTGGTGGGGAATGACTAGCGGGGGTACAGATACGCAGTATTTT.

The chain couples TRBV5-1 to TRBJ1-2, with 8 bases matching TRBD1. The CDR3 runs 12 residues. Germline CDR1 and CDR2: SGHRS and YFSETQ. The junction had 4 bases not matched to a gene; V was cut back by 4 bases and J by 8 bases. The CDR3 DNA follows: TGCGCCAGCAGCCGGGACAGGACCGGCTACACCTTC. It is translated as CASSRDRTGYTF.

The chain combines TRBV4-2 with TRBJ2-2, with TRBD1 matching over 9 bases. The CDR3 has 16 residues. The trim removed 1 base at V and 5 bases at J, leaving 5 bases unmatched. The V gene's germline CDR1 is LGHNA and CDR2 YNFKEQ. CDR3 sequence (DNA): TGTGCCAGCAGCCAAGCCGGGACAGGGAGGACCGGGGAGCTGTTTTTT. It encodes CASSQAGTGRTGELFF.

This clonotype turned up a few times. The rearrangement links TRBV14 to TRBJ2-1, with TRBD1 matching over 7 bases. The ends lost 8 bases at V and 14 bases at J; junction bases unmatched: 9. CDR1 SGHDN and CDR2 FVKESK come from the germline V gene. This CDR3 is 11 amino acids long. The CDR3 region has the DNA TGTGCCAGCGGACGACAGGGTAGAAAGTTCTTC. Translation gives CASGRQGRKFF.

This clonotype was counted only a few times. The chain links TRBV18 to TRBJ2-2; 7 bases match TRBD1. Germline V CDR1 and CDR2: KGHSH, LQKENI. The CDR3 is 15 residues long. V trimming: 1 base; J trimming: 5 bases; junction bases outside the gene matches: 4. The chain's CDR3 is CASSPLGQTTGELFF. CDR3 in DNA: TGTGCCAGCTCACCACTGGGACAGACAACCGGGGAGCTGTTTTTT. The variable domain in full, completed from reference TRBV18 and TRBJ2-2, reads NAGVMQNPRHLVRRRGQEARLRCSPMKGHSHVYWYRQLPEEGLKFMVYLQKENIIDESGMPKERFSAEFPKEGPSILRIQQVVRGDSAAYFCASSPLGQTTGELFFGEGSRLTVL.

A few counts support this clonotype. This chain links TRBV27 with TRBJ2-7; D is uncertain. The CDR3 has 14 residues. With 5 bases removed from V and 5 bases from J, the gap between germline ends came to 16 bases. Per the germline V gene, CDR1 is MNHEY and CDR2 is SMNVEV (reference sequence). This chain's CDR3 is CASSPLGMSHEQYF. As DNA, the CDR3 is TGTGCCAGCAGTCCTCTAGGCATGTCCCACGAGCAGTACTTC.

This clonotype was seen a few times. The chain recombines TRBV2 with TRBJ1-4; no firm D call. V was pared by 6 bases and J by 2 bases, with 7 bases between. Germline CDR1 and CDR2: SNHLY and FYNNEI. CDR3 length: 13 amino acids. CDR3: CASSLWTNEKLFF. Written as DNA, the CDR3 is TGTGCCAGCAGCCTTTGGACTAATGAAAAACTGTTTTTT.

The rearrangement uses TRBV10-3 and TRBJ2-1; the match to TRBD2 covers 10 bases. The CDR3 length is 18 residues. Looked up from germline, CDR1 is ENHRY and CDR2 is SYGVKD. The V segment lost 7 bases and the J segment 0 bases; nucleotides outside the gene matches: 12. The CDR3 nucleotides read TGTGCCATCACGTCCTTAGCGGGGGGTTCGAGCTCCTACAATGAGCAGTTCTTC. Translating it yields CAITSLAGGSSSYNEQFF.